One sample yielded the 29 T cell receptor beta chains listed below, sequenced in a study of esophageal squamous cell carcinoma under preoperative chemotherapy. Time point noted: before preoperative PTX-NDP chemotherapy. TCRdb used MiXCR to reprocess the PCR reads, holding one entry per CDR3 protein. The sample records over 10,000 distinct CDR3 sequences, roughly 50% being singletons. This sample was gathered from a patient given preoperative chemotherapy. The receptor source for this set is a human donor with esophageal squamous cell carcinoma. The donor label of this sample is uncertain.

Turning to this clonotype: Relative to the germline gene, one junction end is altered; a read error may explain this. The V gene is TRBV6-1, the J gene TRBJ2-2; tentatively, D is TRBD2 (5 bases). The CDR3 loop spans 15 amino acids. The germline gives CDR1 MNHNS, CDR2 SASEGT. The CDR3 loop reads CASIPVDLSTEEQFF. The CDR3 bases are TGTGCCAGCATTCCCGTGGACTTGAGCACAGAGGAGCAGTTTTTT.

This chain joins TRBV6-5 and TRBJ2-2; D gene unclear. The CDR3 loop spans 14 amino acids. CDR1 is MNHEY, CDR2 SVGAGI, per germline. V lost 6 bases and J lost 4, with 12 bases in between. CDR3 sequence: CASRYSVTTGELFF. In nucleotides, the CDR3 is TGTGCCAGCAGGTACAGCGTTACCACCGGGGAGCTGTTTTTT.

The chain carries TRBV6-1 and TRBJ2-3; weak D call: TRBD1 (6 bases). In germline, CDR1 is MNHNS, CDR2 SASEGT. The V and J ends lost 6 bases and 5 bases respectively, with 15 bases between them. The CDR3 is 14 residues long. The CDR3 protein is CASSAGAVGDTQYF. The CDR3 DNA sequence: TGTGCCAGCAGCGCAGGGGCTGTAGGAGATACGCAGTATTTT.

V usage is TRBV6-1 and J usage is TRBJ2-3, with 8 positions matching TRBD2. Unmatched junction bases numbered 4, after V lost 5 bases and J lost 0 bases. CDR3 length equals 15 residues. The germline V gene has CDR1 MNHNS and CDR2 SASEGT. CDR3 sequence reads: CASSPGGGSTDTQYF. In DNA, the CDR3 is TGTGCCAGCAGTCCGGGAGGGGGTAGCACAGATACGCAGTATTTT.

This sequence joins TRBV7-2 and TRBJ2-3; D ambiguous. This CDR3 has 16 residues. V dropped 0 bases and J dropped 4 bases, with 14 bases sitting between them. CDR1 and CDR2 (germline): SGHTA, FQGNSA. CDR3 sequence reads: CASSLAAASSSDTQYF. The CDR3 DNA reads as TGTGCCAGCAGCTTAGCGGCCGCTAGTTCGTCAGATACGCAGTATTTT.

The chain has TRBV6-1 and TRBJ2-3, with a weak D call TRBD1 (6 bases). The CDR3 totals 12 residues. Germline CDR1 and CDR2: MNHNS and SASEGT. V gave up 11 bases and J gave up 5 bases, with 14 bases separating them. CDR3 residues: CAGCTGLDTQYF. The CDR3 nucleotides are TGTGCCGGGTGCACAGGGTTAGATACGCAGTATTTT.

As to this clonotype: The junction shows a germline mismatch at one end, possibly a read error. The CDR3: CASSEVDRALQPHHF. CDR3 DNA sequence: TGTGCCAGCAGTGAAGTGGACAGGGCACTTCAGCCCCACCACTTT. The chain is built from TRBV6-1 and TRBJ1-5, with TRBD1 identical over 8 bases. CDR1 and CDR2 from the germline V gene are MNHNS and SASEGT. This CDR3 comprises 15 residues.

This sequence joins TRBV6-1 and TRBJ1-5, with a possible D match to TRBD1 (6 bases). Germline lookup yields CDR1 MNHNS and CDR2 SASEGT. The CDR3 runs to 15 residues. V gave up 5 bases and J gave up 0 bases, with 11 bases separating them. The CDR3 region has the DNA TGTGCCAGCAGTCATACAGGGTCTAGCAATCAGCCCCAGCATTTT. Amino acids: CASSHTGSSNQPQHF.

The chain recombines TRBV6-5 with TRBJ2-5; 9 nucleotides line up with TRBD2. After removal of 0 bases from V and 2 bases from J, the junction contained 7 bases not matched to a gene. Per germline, CDR1 MNHEY and CDR2 SVGAGI. The CDR3 spans 17 residues. CDR3 DNA sequence: TGTGCCAGCAGTTACTCGAGAGGCGGGGGGGGGCAAGAGACCCAGTACTTC. Translation: CASSYSRGGGGQETQYF.

The chain is built from TRBV6-1 and TRBJ2-3, with D perhaps matching TRBD1 or TRBD2 (5 bases each). The CDR3 runs 13 residues. Trimming removed 9 bases at V and 12 bases at J, with 22 bases between. The germline V gene has CDR1 MNHNS and CDR2 SASEGT. This CDR3 reads CARGVREKNTQYF. DNA of the CDR3: TGTGCCAGGGGGGTGAGGGAGAAGAACACTCAGTATTTT.

To note about this clonotype: As the CDR3 is not closed by the conserved phenylalanine or tryptophan, this likely results from a read error. Because the CDR3's place on the DNA is in doubt, the DNA is left out and the CDR3 is given as listed by TCRdb. CDR3 residues: CSDRVSPR. The chain combines TRBV16 with TRBJ2-3; the D segment call TRBD1 is taken from the table without a DNA check. The CDR3 extends over 8 residues, inclusive of both ends. Looked up from germline, CDR1 is KGHSY and CDR2 is FQNENV.

This chain joins TRBV6-1 and TRBJ2-3; D is undetermined. CDR1 is MNHNS and CDR2 is SASEGT in the germline V gene. V gave up 2 bases and J gave up 7 bases, with 19 bases separating them. The CDR3 has 16 amino acids. Written as DNA, the CDR3 is TGTGCCAGCAGTGAATTTTGGGGAAGCTCCAAAAATACGCAGTATTTT. As protein: CASSEFWGSSKNTQYF.

This chain uses TRBV6-1 with TRBJ2-1; 9 nucleotides agree with TRBD1. Germline V gene data show CDR1 as MNHNS and CDR2 as SASEGT. The length of the CDR3 is 13 residues. V shed 1 base, J shed 10 bases, and the junction held 2 bases outside the gene matches. The DNA of the CDR3 is TGTGCCAGCAGTGAAGGGACAGGGGACGAGCAGTTCTTC. Amino acid sequence: CASSEGTGDEQFF.

This clonotype has only a few counts. The CDR3, as DNA: TGTGCCAGCAGCTTCCGCGGGGAGACCCAGTACTTC. Translation gives CASSFRGETQYF. This chain connects TRBV7-2 to TRBJ2-3; TRBD2 might be the D (5 bases). The DNA matches TRBJ2-5 better at its end, which makes the J call doubtful. Germline V CDR1 and CDR2: SGHTA, FQGNSA. There are 12 residues in the CDR3.

This clonotype ranks as medium-sized. The genes are TRBV7-2 and TRBJ2-5, with D perhaps given as TRBD1 or TRBD2 (5 bases each). Looked up from germline, CDR1 is SGHTA and CDR2 is FQGNSA. The CDR3 length is 14 residues. V lost 3 bases, J lost 1 base, and 9 bases lay in between. CDR3 in DNA: TGTGCCAGCAGCTTCGCTGGGACCCAAGAGACCCAGTACTTC. Its protein product is CASSFAGTQETQYF.

V and J are TRBV5-1 and TRBJ2-3, with D perhaps matching TRBD2 (5 bases). The CDR3 length is 15 residues. V lost 0 bases to trimming and J lost 4 bases, with 12 bases between them. Looked up from germline, CDR1 is SGHRS and CDR2 is YFSETQ. The CDR3, as DNA: TGCGCCAGCAGCTTGGATCCGTGGAGGCCAGATACGCAGTATTTT. Translating gives CASSLDPWRPDTQYF.

The chain joins TRBV6-1 to TRBJ1-2, with a weak D call TRBD1 (5 bases). CDR3 length equals 14 residues. Germline lookup yields CDR1 MNHNS and CDR2 SASEGT. Trimming shortened V by 7 bases and J by 8 bases, and 20 bases separated the two germline ends. The CDR3 region is CASIPRDGAGGYTF. The CDR3 nucleotides read TGTGCCAGCATTCCCCGGGACGGCGCAGGAGGCTACACCTTC.

V and J are TRBV7-6 and TRBJ2-2, with unresolved D. CDR3 length: 14 amino acids. Germline V gives CDR1 SGHVS, CDR2 FNYEAQ. V lost 2 bases, J lost 4 bases, and 8 bases lay in between. The CDR3 reads CASSLLGFTGELFF. The CDR3 DNA reads as TGTGCCAGCAGCTTACTGGGCTTCACCGGGGAGCTGTTTTTT.

Note on this clonotype: One base away lies a much larger clone, so this may be a sequencing read error. J is TRBJ2-7 and V is TRBV6-1; D remains ambiguous. CDR3 length equals 12 residues. Germline CDR1 MNHNS, CDR2 SASEGT. The CDR3 DNA sequence: TGTGTCAGCAATCCTAGCTCCTACGAGCAGTACTTC. Translation: CVSNPSSYEQYF.

As concerns this clonotype: A junction end diverges from the germline sequence, so it may reflect a read error. This chain joins TRBV6-1 and TRBJ2-3, with 9 nucleotides matching TRBD2. Germline V gene sequence: CDR1 MNHNS, CDR2 SASEGT. The CDR3 contains 16 residues. CDR3 sequence reads: CASAAGGGRDQETQYF. In DNA, the CDR3 is TGTGCCAGCGCGGCGGGAGGGGGGCGTGACCAAGAGACGCAGTACTTT.

As to this clonotype: One end of the junction does not line up with germline, which may come from a read error. The rearrangement joins TRBV10-2 to TRBJ2-5; TRBD1 or TRBD2 may be the D gene (5 bases each). The germline V gene encodes CDR1 WSHSY and CDR2 SAAADI. This CDR3 contains 14 residues. DNA for the CDR3: TGCGCGGGGAGTGGGGCTGGAGACGAAGAGACCCAGTATTTC. Translated: CAGSGAGDEETQYF.

The table lists this clonotype with a few counts. It may be a read error: a sequence one base away is much more abundant. This chain connects TRBV12-3 or TRBV12-4 to TRBJ2-2, with TRBD1 matching over 10 bases. Trimming took 6 bases from V and 9 from J; bases not matched to a gene: 7. This CDR3 is built from 14 residues. The CDR3 DNA reads as TGTGCCAGCAGGCGACAGGGGGCGGCCCGGGAGCTGTTTTTT. Amino acids: CASRRQGAARELFF.

This clonotype was observed at least ten times. The chain couples TRBV6-1 to TRBJ2-2; D unclear. There are 15 residues in the CDR3. CDR1 and CDR2 (germline): MNHNS, SASEGT. V was cut by 1 base and J by 0 bases, with 6 bases left in between. The CDR3 DNA reads TGTGCCAGCAGTGAAGGACTTGCGAACACCGGGGAGCTGTTTTTT. This translates into CASSEGLANTGELFF.

This clonotype was detected only a few times. The rearrangement uses TRBV6-4 and TRBJ2-1; D gene ambiguous. The CDR3 consists of 10 residues. Trimming took off 5 bases at V and 8 bases at J, with 4 bases between the two ends. Per germline, CDR1 MRHNA and CDR2 SNTAGT. The CDR3 DNA sequence: TGTGCCAGCAGTAGGTATGAGCAGTTCTTC. Translated: CASSRYEQFF.

This clonotype was seen only a few times. DNA of the CDR3: TGTGCCAGCAGCCGACCGGGACAGGACCGCACAGATACGCAGTATTTT. This codes for CASSRPGQDRTDTQYF. The rearrangement uses TRBV7-6 and TRBJ2-3; 8 bases line up with TRBD1. The length of the CDR3 is 16 residues. V shed 5 bases and J 1 base; nucleotides not matched to a gene: 8. Germline V gene data show CDR1 as SGHVS and CDR2 as FNYEAQ.

The chain employs TRBV6-1 and TRBJ2-3; no clear D gene. V lost 6 bases to trimming and J lost 6 bases, with 19 bases between them. The CDR3 is 15 amino acids. Germline V gene lookup returns CDR1 MNHNS and CDR2 SASEGT. The CDR3 DNA is TGTGCCAGCAGCTCCAGTTTTGTGTGCTACGATACGCAGTATTTT. Translation: CASSSSFVCYDTQYF.

Turning to this clonotype: One junction end does not reproduce the germline sequence, and a read error may be involved. The rearrangement uses TRBV6-1 and TRBJ2-3, with 7 bases lining up with TRBD2. Looked up from germline, CDR1 is MNHNS and CDR2 is SASEGT. This CDR3 is 14 amino acids long. The CDR3 loop is CASRSGGSRDTQYF. The CDR3 nucleotides are TGTGCGAGCAGATCGGGCGGGAGCAGGGATACGCAGTATTTT.

V usage is TRBV6-1 and J usage is TRBJ2-1, with 11 nucleotides matching TRBD2. The CDR3 loop spans 17 amino acids. The V segment lost 6 bases and the J segment 0 bases; nucleotides outside the gene matches: 7. Per germline, CDR1 MNHNS and CDR2 SASEGT. The DNA of the CDR3 is TGTGCCAGCAGAACGGGACTAGCGGATAGCTCCTACAATGAGCAGTTCTTC. Encoded protein: CASRTGLADSSYNEQFF.

The chain joins TRBV6-1 to TRBJ2-2, with D tentatively TRBD2 (5 bases). Trimming took off 4 bases at V and 0 bases at J, with 12 bases between the two ends. Germline values: CDR1 MNHNS, CDR2 SASEGT. CDR3 length: 16 amino acids. DNA for the CDR3: TGTGCCAGCAGTGGCAGCGGCACAGCGAACACCGGGGAGCTGTTTTTT. This gives the protein CASSGSGTANTGELFF.